The rows below give T cell receptor beta chains drawn from one sample of a study of blood T cell repertoires in COVID-19. Libraries were prepared by immunoSEQ multiplex PCR; TCRdb keeps only in-frame clonotypes and omits some of them. The table includes about 270,000 clones, 86% detected once. Sequenced sample: PBMCs or T cells enriched from blood (not recorded which). The receptor set was obtained from a young man who had recovered from COVID-19. CDR3s include the opening cysteine and the closing phenylalanine or tryptophan. Fields, in order: V gene, D gene, clone size, J gene, CDR3 DNA, CDR3 protein. A D gene is named only where the DNA matches it firmly. Part of the rows lack a size; the others show once, few, many or a class for expanded clones.

TRBV19,TRBD1,NA,TRBJ1-1,TGTGCCAGTGGAGTTACAGGGGTGAACACTGAAGCTTTCTTT,CASGVTGVNTEAFF
TRBV27,TRBD1,NA,TRBJ1-1,TGTGCCAGCAGTTTACGCCCGGGGACAGAGATGAACACTGAAGCTTTCTTT,CASSLRPGTEMNTEAFF
TRBV12-3/TRBV12-4,NA,once,TRBJ1-1,TGTGCCAGCAGTCTATACAGGAACACTGAAGCTTTCTTT,CASSLYRNTEAFF
TRBV25-1,NA,NA,TRBJ2-7,TGTGATGCGTCCAGGGACTACGAGCAGTACTTC,CDASRDYEQYF
TRBV2,NA,many,TRBJ2-7,TGTGCCAGCAGCGAGGATCACGGATACGAGCAGTACTTC,CASSEDHGYEQYF
TRBV5-1,TRBD2,NA,TRBJ2-1,TGCGCCAGCAGGGTGACTAGCGGGATGAATGAGCAGTTCTTC,CASRVTSGMNEQFF
TRBV13,NA,NA,TRBJ2-2,TGTGCCAGCAGCCTTCACGGGGGAGGGAACACCGGGGAGCTGTTTTTT,CASSLHGGGNTGELFF
TRBV27,NA,NA,TRBJ2-3,TGTGCCAGCAGTTTATCTTTCGTAGATACGCAGTATTTT,CASSLSFVDTQYF
TRBV18,NA,NA,TRBJ2-6,TGTGCCAGCTCGCGATCTAGGAGCTCTGGGGCCAACGTCCTGACTTTC,CASSRSRSSGANVLTF
TRBV2,NA,once,TRBJ1-1,TGTGCCAGCAGAGGGAGGACTGAAGCTTTCTTT,CASRGRTEAFF
TRBV19,NA,NA,TRBJ2-1,TGTGCCAGTAGTCGGCTGGGAGGTTACGATGAGCAGTTCTTC,CASSRLGGYDEQFF
TRBV7-6,NA,NA,TRBJ2-2,TGTGCCAGCAGCTTAGCGCTAGGCACCGGGGAGCTGTTTTTT,CASSLALGTGELFF
TRBV18,NA,NA,TRBJ1-5,TGTGCCAGCTCACCTGGAGGGGATCAGCCCCAGCATTTT,CASSPGGDQPQHF
TRBV7-4,TRBD2,few,TRBJ2-5,TGTGCCAGCAGCTCTAGCGGGAGGGCCGAAGAGACCCAGTACTTC,CASSSSGRAEETQYF
TRBV3-1/TRBV3-2,TRBD1,few,TRBJ1-2,TGTGCCAGCAGCCGGGACAGGAACTATGGCTACACCTTC,CASSRDRNYGYTF